This T cell receptor beta chain was documented in a study of blood T cells in healthy people across ages (dated by TCRdb to about 2015). Regarding the study in general: Template switching captured roughly one uniquely barcoded TCR beta cDNA molecule per two T cells in model experiments. The donors were divided into four age groups: young (average roughly 17 years), middle-aged (about 39), aged (roughly 60) and long-lived (roughly 86). The study measured age-related changes in TCR beta repertoire diversity using deep sequencing normalized with unique cDNA molecular identifiers. To avoid experimental bias, donors of different ages were randomly spread across the sequencing lanes. Two additional independent replicas of 1 million unique cDNA reads from the same blood draw were analyzed for two donors (one aged 18 to 30 and one aged 80 or older).

The approximately 41 donors, aged about 6 to 90 years, were systemically healthy Caucasian individuals from Russia. Each donor gave 9.5 to 10 milliliters of peripheral blood, drawn into EDTA-treated Vacutainer tubes. Ficoll-Paque density-gradient centrifugation was used to isolate PBMCs, with at least 7 million per sample. Trizol reagent was used to extract total RNA from PBMCs, with at least 5 micrograms per sample. For every donor, flow cytometry on a PBMC aliquot measured the percentage of naive CD45RAhigh/CD27high T cells. Between the V and J ends, shortened by 3 bases and 3 bases respectively, the junction contains 11 bases. The CDR3 numbers 15 residues from cysteine through phenylalanine. The CDR3 DNA has 45 bases and is translated from base 1. The investigation overall reported the following: Observed TCR beta diversity per million T cells fell roughly linearly with age, and a significant reduction was already apparent by age around 40. Because profiling used bulk unsorted PBMCs, naive and antigen-experienced compartments could not be compared conclusively. Total diversity estimates from one million sequenced T cells were considered lower bounds and underestimates. Compared with the aged group, more naive CD4+ T cells, fewer expanded clones and increased TCR diversity were shown by the long-lived group, suggesting age selection. Donor CMV infection status was unknown, potentially confounding age-related changes in expanded clonotypes. A strong correlation was found between observed TCR beta diversity and the percentage of naive T cells measured by flow cytometry.

The library came from 5' RACE. The data were produced on an Illumina HiSeq 2500. A second PCR of about 7 to 12 cycles was performed with a sample-barcoded 5' primer and a J-beta primer mix. A template-switch 5' adaptor carrying 12 random nucleotides introduced a unique molecular identifier onto each TCR beta cDNA molecule. At least 2.5 million CDR3-containing paired-end reads were obtained from each sample. First-strand cDNA was synthesized from all RNA with the Mint cDNA synthesis kit, primed by a TRBC-specific oligonucleotide. Following uracil-DNA glycosylase treatment, all cDNA underwent a first 18-cycle PCR with the universal primers M1SS and BC2_uni_R. From the authors' description of their analysis: Each sample was normalized by randomly selecting 1 million high-quality reads, each carrying a distinct molecular identifier. Reads sharing molecular identifiers were discarded rather than binned into consensus sequences. MiTCR, with a Q25 quality threshold and the strictest error-elimination algorithm, was used for CDR3 identification, clonotype clustering and error correction. Lower-bound total TCR beta diversity was estimated with a nonparametric unseen species model using Euler transformation. TCRdb itself trimmed the public reads at Q25 with fastp, ran MiXCR and retained productive beta chains. Rows with one shared CDR3 protein collapse into an entry with the most common genes and DNA. These V and J calls originate from TCRdb's pipeline instead of the authors' own analysis. The sample data list hundreds of thousands of distinct CDR3 sequences, and around 45% of these were observed just once. The ten largest make up 30% to 40% of the sample.

Details on this clonotype: Which antigen it targets is not known. Per-base qualities were not stored, and no clone one base away is much larger.

The chain joins TRBV12-3 or TRBV12-4 to TRBJ2-2; no D gene call is confident. The material sequenced was blood. This sequence originates from an older woman in good health. The nucleotides are TGTGCCAGCAGTTTCAGGCAGGCCGACACCGGGGAGCTGTTTTTT. It codes for CASSFRQADTGELFF.